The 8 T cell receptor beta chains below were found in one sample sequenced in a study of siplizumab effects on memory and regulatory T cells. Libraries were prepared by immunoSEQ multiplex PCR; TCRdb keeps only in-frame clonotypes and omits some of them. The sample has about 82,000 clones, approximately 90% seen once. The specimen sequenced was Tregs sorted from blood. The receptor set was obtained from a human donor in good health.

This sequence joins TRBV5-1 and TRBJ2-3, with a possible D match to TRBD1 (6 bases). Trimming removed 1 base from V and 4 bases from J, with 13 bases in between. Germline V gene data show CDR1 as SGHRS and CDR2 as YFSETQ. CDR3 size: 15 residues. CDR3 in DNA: TGCGCCAGCAGCTTGTGGCAGGGGCTCGCAGATACGCAGTATTTT. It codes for CASSLWQGLADTQYF.

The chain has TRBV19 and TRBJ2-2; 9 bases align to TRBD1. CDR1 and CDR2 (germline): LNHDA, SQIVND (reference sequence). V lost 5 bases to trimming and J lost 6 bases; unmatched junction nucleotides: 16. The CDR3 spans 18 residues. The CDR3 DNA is TGTGCCAGTAGTGCGGGGACAGGGTTGGGGACCGGTTCCGGGGAGCTGTTTTTT. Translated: CASSAGTGLGTGSGELFF.

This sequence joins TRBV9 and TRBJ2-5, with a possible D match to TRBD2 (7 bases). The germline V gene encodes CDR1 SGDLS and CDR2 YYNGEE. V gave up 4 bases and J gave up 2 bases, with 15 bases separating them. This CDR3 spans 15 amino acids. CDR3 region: CASSPGGSLQETQYF. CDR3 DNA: TGTGCCAGCAGCCCGGGGGGCAGCTTACAAGAGACCCAGTACTTC.

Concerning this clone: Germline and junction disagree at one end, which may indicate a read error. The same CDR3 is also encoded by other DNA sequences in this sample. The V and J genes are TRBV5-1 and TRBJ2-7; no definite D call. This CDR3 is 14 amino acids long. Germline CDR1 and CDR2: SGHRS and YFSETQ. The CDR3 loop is CASSLASGSYEQYF. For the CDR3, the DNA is TGTGCCAGCAGCTTGGCCTCAGGTTCCTACGAGCAGTACTTC.

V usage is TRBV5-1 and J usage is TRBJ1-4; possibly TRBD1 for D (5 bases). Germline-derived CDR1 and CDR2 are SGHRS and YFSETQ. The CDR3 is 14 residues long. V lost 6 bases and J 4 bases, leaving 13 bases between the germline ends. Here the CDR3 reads CASTRDGFNEKLFF. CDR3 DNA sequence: TGCGCCAGCACCCGGGACGGGTTTAATGAAAAACTGTTTTTT.

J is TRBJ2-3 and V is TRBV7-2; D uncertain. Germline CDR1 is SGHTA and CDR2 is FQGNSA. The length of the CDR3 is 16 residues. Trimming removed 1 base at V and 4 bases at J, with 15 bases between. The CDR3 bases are TGTGCCAGCAGCTTAGTATGGGTGCAGGTGGCAGATACGCAGTATTTT. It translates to CASSLVWVQVADTQYF.

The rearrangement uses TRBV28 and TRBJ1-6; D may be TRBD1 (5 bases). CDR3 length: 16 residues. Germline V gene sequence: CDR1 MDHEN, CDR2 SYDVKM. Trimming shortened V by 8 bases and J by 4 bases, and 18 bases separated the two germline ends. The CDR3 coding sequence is TGTGCCAGCCTCCGGGGCGATTTGTTTTATAATTCACCCCTCCACTTT. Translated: CASLRGDLFYNSPLHF.

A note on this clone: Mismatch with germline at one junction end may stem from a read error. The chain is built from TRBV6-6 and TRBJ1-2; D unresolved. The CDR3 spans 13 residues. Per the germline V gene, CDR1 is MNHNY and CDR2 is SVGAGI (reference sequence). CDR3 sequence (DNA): TGTGCCAGCAGCTACTCCGCCCTTGGTGGCTACACCTTC. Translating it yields CASSYSALGGYTF.